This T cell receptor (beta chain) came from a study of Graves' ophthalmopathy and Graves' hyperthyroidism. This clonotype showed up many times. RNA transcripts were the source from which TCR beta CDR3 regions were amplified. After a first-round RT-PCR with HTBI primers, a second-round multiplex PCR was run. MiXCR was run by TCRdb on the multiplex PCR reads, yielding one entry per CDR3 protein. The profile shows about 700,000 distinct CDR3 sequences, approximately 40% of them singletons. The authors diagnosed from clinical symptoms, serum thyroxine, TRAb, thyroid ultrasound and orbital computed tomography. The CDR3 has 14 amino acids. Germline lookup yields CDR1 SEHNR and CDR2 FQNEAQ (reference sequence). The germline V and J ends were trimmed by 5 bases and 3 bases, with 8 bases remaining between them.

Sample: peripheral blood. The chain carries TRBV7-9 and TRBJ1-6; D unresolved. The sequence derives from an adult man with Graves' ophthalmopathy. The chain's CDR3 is CASSQGNYNSPLHF. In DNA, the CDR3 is TGTGCCAGCAGCCAAGGGAACTATAATTCACCCCTCCACTTT.